The clone carrying this T cell receptor beta chain was seen many times. Its specificity is not known. The V end was cut by 7 bases, the J end by 2 bases, with 14 bases between. This CDR3 has 13 residues. The germline V gene encodes CDR1 DFQATT and CDR2 SNEGSKA (reference sequence). MiXCR, applied by TCRdb to the RACE reads, yields one record per CDR3 protein. The sample carries nearly 85,000 distinct CDR3 sequences, 9.5% to 13% recorded once. As to time point: patch test 2, 6 weeks after DPC sensitization. Sample treatment: therapeutic diphenylcyclopropenone sensitization with weekly scalp DPC. Venepuncture was done earlier than the placement of each patch test. Non-pregnant alopecia patients aged 18 to 70, suitable for DPC therapy. The data were taken from a study of human T cells and chemical hapten exposure. Turning to the study itself: 2% DPC applied to a roughly 2 cm by roughly 2 cm arm area sensitized donors.

Findings and caveats of the study: The number of TCRs above 1 in 1000 frequency did not change after DPC sensitization.

The chain joins TRBV20-1 to TRBJ1-1; TRBD1 might be the D (6 bases). The TCR originated in a man younger than 35 with alopecia areata. Some clones in this sample may be carry-over from other donors' samples. The sequencing used whole blood, collected in connection with sensitization to the hapten diphenylcyclopropenone (DPC). The CDR3 loop reads CSVGDTPNTEAFF. The CDR3 nucleotides are TGCAGTGTAGGGGACACCCCAAACACTGAAGCTTTCTTT.